These 20 T cell receptor beta chains originate from one sample sequenced in a study of CD8+CD57+ T cells in acquired aplastic anemia. Genomic DNA acted as the template from which TCR beta VDJ combination and CDR3 sequence profiling were carried out. TCRdb processed the reads anew with MiXCR; each CDR3 protein has one entry. The profile covers 250,000 to 300,000 distinct CDR3 sequences, with 55% to 65% appearing a single time and 8% taken by the ten largest. Sequencing input: sorted CD4+, CD8+, or CD8+CD57+ T cells (not recorded which) from PBMCs. Receptors originate from a human donor with severe aplastic anemia or a healthy control (not recorded which).

Notes on this clonotype: The germline gene is not matched at one end of the junction; a read error may be the cause. This rearrangement joins TRBV6-2 or TRBV6-3 to TRBJ2-7, with TRBD1 matching over 7 bases. In germline, CDR1 is MNHEY, CDR2 SVGEGT. The CDR3 extends over 11 amino acids. CDR3 DNA sequence: TGTGCCAGCAGTTACGGGACAGCTCCTTCCTTC. Its protein product is CASSYGTAPSF.

A note on this clonotype: One base away lies a much larger clone, so this may be a sequencing read error. The genes are TRBV7-8 and TRBJ1-2; tentatively, D is TRBD1 (6 bases). The CDR3 contains 15 residues. Germline V gives CDR1 SGHVS, CDR2 FQNEAQ. As DNA, the CDR3 is TGTGCCAGCAGTTATGCCCCCCGACGGGGGGCTGGCTGCACCTTC. Its protein is CASSYAPRRGAGCTF.

The chain uses TRBV20-1 and TRBJ2-1; D is uncertain. The V end lost 5 bases, the J end lost 2 bases, and 13 bases lay between the germline ends. Germline V gene sequence: CDR1 DFQATT, CDR2 SNEGSKA (reference sequence). The CDR3 has 14 residues. The DNA of the CDR3 is TGCAGTGCTCGGACCTTTACCCCCTACAATGAGCAGTTCTTC. It is translated as CSARTFTPYNEQFF.

Many counts were recorded for this clonotype. The chain couples TRBV6-2 or TRBV6-3 to TRBJ2-7, with D perhaps matching TRBD1 (6 bases). Germline-derived CDR1 and CDR2 are MNHEY and SVGEGT. Deletions cut 5 bases from V and 3 bases from J, with 14 bases between. There are 14 residues in the CDR3. CDR3 sequence: CASSPRDINYEQYF. CDR3 in DNA: TGTGCCAGCAGTCCTCGGGACATCAACTACGAGCAGTACTTC.

The chain combines TRBV24-1 with TRBJ1-1; D may be TRBD1 (5 bases). This CDR3 spans 13 amino acids. V lost 4 bases and J 8 bases, leaving 13 bases between the germline ends. Germline V lookup: CDR1 KGHDR, CDR2 SFDVKD. In DNA form, the CDR3 reads TGTGCCACCAGTGAGCCAGACAGCCGGGAAGCTTTCTTT. Its protein is CATSEPDSREAFF.

The genes are TRBV7-6 and TRBJ1-6; D is undetermined. V shed 0 bases and J shed 8 bases, with 11 bases lying between them. This CDR3 comprises 15 residues. The germline gives CDR1 SGHVS, CDR2 FNYEAQ. DNA of the CDR3: TGTGCCAGCAGCTTAGCAGCGGGTGGGCATTCACCCCTCCACTTT. Protein product: CASSLAAGGHSPLHF. The full variable domain, its missing parts supplied by reference TRBV7-6 and TRBJ1-6, is GAGVSQSPRYKVTKRGQDVALRCDPISGHVSLYWYRQALGQGPEFLTYFNYEAQQDKSGLPNDRFSAERPEGSISTLTIQRTEQRDSAMYRCASSLAAGGHSPLHFGNGTRLTVT.

J is TRBJ1-5 and V is TRBV10-3; D is undetermined. Trimming took off 3 bases at V and 2 bases at J, with 5 bases between the two ends. The CDR3 is 13 residues long. Germline CDR1 and CDR2: ENHRY and SYGVKD. The CDR3 region has the DNA TGTGCCATCAGTGACCTAGGCAATCAGCCCCAGCATTTT. It codes for CAISDLGNQPQHF.

The V gene is TRBV20-1, the J gene TRBJ2-7, with TRBD2 matching over 13 bases. The V segment lost 3 bases and the J segment 3 bases; nucleotides outside the gene matches: 2. The CDR3 loop spans 14 amino acids. CDR1 and CDR2 (germline): DFQATT, SNEGSKA (reference sequence). The chain's CDR3 is CSARTSGGYYEQYV. For the CDR3, the DNA is TGCAGTGCTAGGACTAGCGGGGGGTACTACGAGCAGTACGTC.

V usage is TRBV5-1 and J usage is TRBJ2-7; D ambiguous. Germline V gene data show CDR1 as SGHRS and CDR2 as YFSETQ. V shed 3 bases and J shed 6 bases, with 16 bases lying between them. The CDR3 runs 14 residues. CDR3 residues: CASSSLDRRGEQYF. In DNA form, the CDR3 reads TGCGCCAGCAGCTCCCTGGATCGGAGAGGCGAGCAGTACTTC. Based on the CDR3 plus reference TRBV5-1 and TRBJ2-7, the full variable domain is KAGVTQTPRYLIKTRGQQVTLSCSPISGHRSVSWYQQTPGQGLQFLFEYFSETQRNKGNFPGRFSGRQFSNSRSEMNVSTLELGDSALYLCASSSLDRRGEQYFGPGTRLTVT.

The chain recombines TRBV12-5 with TRBJ2-1; 10 bases map to TRBD1. Trimming removed 6 bases from V and 8 bases from J; junction bases left unmatched: 10. The CDR3 contains 15 residues. Germline CDR1 LGHNT, CDR2 FRNRAP. The CDR3 reads CASGSVGTGVDEQFF. Written as DNA, the CDR3 is TGTGCTAGTGGCAGCGTGGGGACAGGGGTCGATGAGCAGTTCTTC.

V usage is TRBV20-1 and J usage is TRBJ2-2, with 11 nucleotides matching TRBD1. The CDR3 consists of 15 residues. Germline CDR1 DFQATT, CDR2 SNEGSKA (reference sequence). The V gene end was trimmed by 4 bases and the J gene end by 5 bases; junction bases not matched to a gene: 6. In DNA form, the CDR3 reads TGCAGTGCTATTACCGGGACAGGGGGAACCGGGGAGCTGTTTTTT. This translates into CSAITGTGGTGELFF.

The gene calls are TRBV10-2 and TRBJ1-1; D is unresolved. Germline CDR1 WSHSY, CDR2 SAAADI. Trimming took 4 bases from V and 3 from J, leaving 9 bases between them. This CDR3 contains 13 residues. This CDR3 reads CASSAGKDTEAFF. The CDR3 nucleotides are TGCGCCAGCAGTGCGGGGAAGGACACTGAAGCTTTCTTT.

This chain links TRBV5-1 with TRBJ1-2, with D unclear. The CDR3 has 14 amino acids. The germline V and J ends were trimmed by 0 bases and 9 bases, with 15 bases remaining between them. The germline CDR1 and CDR2 sequences are SGHRS and YFSETQ. The CDR3 DNA reads TGCGCCAGCAGCTTGGAGTCACCCAGTCGTAGCTACACCTTC. It encodes CASSLESPSRSYTF.

This clonotype was seen ten or more times. The chain links TRBV14 to TRBJ2-4; no firm D call. This CDR3 has 16 residues. V dropped 0 bases and J dropped 1 base, with 10 bases sitting between them. Germline CDR1 SGHDN, CDR2 FVKESK. In nucleotides, the CDR3 is TGTGCCAGCAGCCAAGAAACCGACTGGGCCAAAAACATTCAGTACTTC. It yields the protein CASSQETDWAKNIQYF.

This clonotype was recorded only once. Mismatch with germline at one junction end may stem from a read error. The chain employs TRBV28 and TRBJ1-3, with D unresolved. The CDR3 contains 12 residues. The germline CDR1 and CDR2 sequences are MDHEN and SYDVKM. The DNA for the CDR3 is TGTGCCAGCAGTTTACCTGGAAGCACCATATATTTT. Protein product: CASSLPGSTIYF.

The rearrangement links TRBV7-9 to TRBJ1-2; D might be TRBD1 (6 bases). V lost 5 bases and J 6 bases, leaving 19 bases between the germline ends. The length of the CDR3 is 15 residues. Germline assignment: CDR1 SEHNR and CDR2 FQNEAQ (reference sequence). DNA for the CDR3: TGTGCCAGCAGCCAAGCGGCCAGGGGCGGAAATGGCTACACCTTC. Translation gives CASSQAARGGNGYTF.

The V call is TRBV20-1, the J call TRBJ1-2, with D perhaps matching TRBD1 (6 bases). The CDR3 is made up of 11 amino acids. Germline CDR1 is DFQATT and CDR2 is SNEGSKA (reference sequence). Trimming took 6 bases from V and 6 from J, leaving 11 bases between them. This CDR3 is CSALDRNGYTF. The CDR3 coding sequence is TGCAGTGCCCTGGACAGAAATGGCTACACCTTC.

This clonotype was picked up one time. The rearrangement joins TRBV20-1 to TRBJ2-2; D gene unclear. CDR3 length: 11 residues. Germline values: CDR1 DFQATT, CDR2 SNEGSKA (reference sequence). V lost 6 bases, J lost 7 bases, and 9 bases lay in between. DNA for the CDR3: TGCAGTGCCGCGCTGGTCGGGGAGCTGTTTTTT. This translates into CSAALVGELFF.

Regarding this clonotype: A clone one base away is much larger, so this may be a read error. The rearrangement uses TRBV5-6 and TRBJ2-2; TRBD2 matches 10 bases. The CDR3 runs to 16 residues. Germline assignment: CDR1 SGHDT and CDR2 YYEEEE. CDR3 loop: CASSFPSGGRTGDLFF. CDR3 nucleotides: TGTGCCAGCAGCTTCCCTAGCGGGGGTAGGACCGGGGATCTGTTTTTT.

To note about this clonotype: The junction differs from germline at one of its ends, possibly a read error. The chain has TRBV7-8 and TRBJ2-5; the D gene is possibly TRBD1 (6 bases). CDR3 length equals 18 residues. CDR1 is SGHVS and CDR2 is FQNEAQ in the germline V gene. The CDR3 nucleotides read TGTGCCAACAGCTTAGTCTATGGACTTGGGGGCCTACAACAGACCCAGTACTTC. Protein sequence: CANSLVYGLGGLQQTQYF.